Listed below are T cell receptor beta chains from one sample, sequenced in a study of tumor and adjacent non-tumor tissue in lung cancer. Each CDR3 protein is one row after TCRdb ran MiXCR on the multiplex PCR reads. The table includes approximately 100,000 distinct CDR3 sequences, roughly 74% detected once. Sequenced: lung tumor tissue. All receptors come from a woman aged 55-69 years with non-small cell lung cancer. The CDR3 runs from the conserved cysteine through the conserved F or W. D genes are given only for firm matches. Expanded clones get a size class; other rows say once, few or many, or leave the size out.

V	size	D	J	CDR3	DNA
TRBV11-2	NA	NA	TRBJ1-4	CISSLERWGAKGELFF	TGTATCAGCAGCTTAGAACGTTGGGGGGCCAAAGGGGAACTGTTTTTT
TRBV6-2/TRBV6-3	many	NA	TRBJ2-6	CASSPTTSSGANVLTF	TGTGCCAGCAGCCCAACAACTAGCTCTGGGGCCAACGTCCTGACTTTC
TRBV7-6	few	TRBD1	TRBJ2-7	CASSPGQGANEQYF	TGTGCCAGCAGCCCCGGACAGGGCGCTAACGAGCAGTACTTC
TRBV5-6	many	NA	TRBJ2-5	CASSPRLVGEETQYF	TGTGCCAGCAGCCCTCGGTTGGTAGGGGAAGAGACCCAGTACTTC
TRBV11-2	NA	NA	TRBJ1-4	CASAPGTVPGNLFF	TGTGCTAGCGCTCCTGGTACAGTCCCAGGGAATCTGTTTTTT
TRBV6-2/TRBV6-3	NA	NA	TRBJ1-1	CASSYSRRDGTEAFF	TGTGCCAGCAGTTACTCAAGGAGGGATGGTACTGAAGCTTTCTTC
TRBV11-2	once	NA	TRBJ2-3	CASGLRQALRSDTQYF	TGTGCCAGCGGCCTTAGACAGGCCCTCCGATCAGATACGCAGTATTTT
TRBV11-3	NA	TRBD2	TRBJ2-1	CASNLELISGSHNEQFF	TGTGCCAGCAACCTAGAGTTGATTAGCGGGAGTCACAATGAGCAGTTCTTC
TRBV6-2/TRBV6-3	NA	NA	TRBJ1-2	CAGSLPDLHNYGYTF	TGTGCCGGCAGTCTTCCAGACCTTCATAACTATGGCTACACCTTC
TRBV20-1	NA	TRBD1	TRBJ1-6	CSARTGGIENSALHF	TGCAGTGCTCGGACAGGGGGCATAGAAAATTCAGCCCTCCACTTT
TRBV4-3	NA	TRBD2	TRBJ2-1	CASSPAATSGSLNDQFF	TGTGCCAGCAGCCCAGCCGCGACTAGCGGGAGTCTTAATGATCAGTTCTTC
TRBV20-1	NA	NA	TRBJ2-7	CSGRATLGGPSSSYEQYF	TGCAGTGGTAGAGCGACGCTAGGTGGGCCCTCAAGCTCCTACGAGCAGTACTTC
TRBV5-4	few	NA	TRBJ1-4	CASSLQTTNEKLFF	TGTGCCAGCAGCTTACAGACAACTAATGAAAAACTGTTTTTT
TRBV11-2	many	NA	TRBJ1-4	CASSSPDPGEKLFF	TGTGCCAGCAGCTCCCCGGACCCAGGGGAAAAACTGTTTTTT
TRBV20-1	NA	TRBD2	TRBJ2-1	CSARSGTSRIYNEQFF	TGCAGTGCTAGATCAGGGACTAGTCGAATCTACAATGAACAGTTCTTC
TRBV4-3	NA	NA	TRBJ2-7	CASSQDFGGTSYELYF	TGCGCCAGCAGCCAGGATTTCGGCGGGACCTCCTACGAGTTGTACTTC
TRBV11-1	NA	NA	TRBJ2-7	CASSRAGGFDEQYF	TGTGCCAGCAGCCGGGCAGGTGGATTCGATGAGCAGTACTTC
TRBV11-1	NA	TRBD1	TRBJ2-1	CASSLLGTGFSELFF	TGTGCCAGCAGCTTATTGGGGACAGGCTTCAGTGAGCTGTTCTTC
TRBV11-3	NA	NA	TRBJ1-1	CTSSLIRPPGRMNTEASF	TGTACCAGCAGCTTAATTAGGCCGCCGGGACGGATGAACACTGAAGCTTCCTTT
TRBV28	NA	TRBD1	TRBJ1-5	CASRPGGEAQPQHF	TGTGCCAGCAGGCCAGGGGGGGAGGCGCAGCCCCAGCATTTT
TRBV6-1	NA	TRBD1	TRBJ2-3	CASTTGTGGGQPQYF	TGTGCCAGCACTACCGGGACAGGAGGAGGTCAGCCCCAGTATTTT
TRBV20-1	NA	NA	TRBJ2-5	CSARIGVDIHYF	TGCAGTGCTCGTATCGGGGTTGACATCCATTACTTC
TRBV11-1	NA	TRBD1	TRBJ1-1	CASSHGQGRTEAFF	TGTGCCAGCAGCCACGGACAGGGAAGGACTGAAGCTTTCTTT
TRBV7-8	few	TRBD1	TRBJ2-2	CASSLGQTANTGELFF	TGTGCCAGCAGCCTGGGACAGACCGCGAACACCGGGGAGCTGTTTTTT
TRBV6-2/TRBV6-3	NA	NA	TRBJ2-2	CASSYTQQRANNGELFF	TGTGCCAGTAGTTACACCCAACAGAGGGCCAACAACGGGGAGCTGTTTTTC
TRBV6-2/TRBV6-3	once	TRBD2	TRBJ2-1	CASNYSIQRGDNEQSF	TGTGCCAGCAATTACTCGATCCAGCGGGGGGATAATGAGCAGTCCTTC
TRBV28	NA	TRBD1	TRBJ1-2	CANTATRQGGYGYTF	TGTGCCAACACCGCGACGCGACAGGGGGGCTATGGCTACACGTTC
TRBV11-2	NA	NA	TRBJ1-5	CASSLKGTRDSSQPQHF	TGTGCCAGCAGCCTCAAGGGGACCAGGGATAGCAGTCAGCCCCAGCATTTT
TRBV6-1	NA	NA	TRBJ1-5	CVGSEGKTAGSNQPQHF	TGTGTCGGCAGTGAGGGTAAGACGGCGGGTAGCAATCAGCCCCAGCATTTT
TRBV7-9	many	NA	TRBJ1-1	CASSPRGLNTEAFF	TGTGCCAGCAGCCCCCGGGGGCTGAACACTGAAGCTTTCTTT
TRBV11-1	NA	NA	TRBJ1-6	CASSYDGQSYSSPMHF	TGTGCCAGCAGCTACGACGGACAGTCTTATAGTTCACCCATGCACTTT
TRBV11-3	NA	NA	TRBJ2-4	CSSSLEDQAISPKNIQYF	TGTTCCAGCAGCTTAGAAGACCAGGCTATTAGCCCCAAAAACATTCAGTACTTC
TRBV11-2	NA	NA	TRBJ1-6	CASSIEACNSPLHF	TGTGCCAGCAGCATAGAAGCATGTAATTCGCCCCTCCACTTT